These T cell receptor beta chains were read from a single sample in a study of blood T cell repertoires in COVID-19. Profiled with immunoSEQ multiplex PCR; TCRdb holds only in-frame clones, not every one. The repertoire consists of some 250,000 clones, with more than 75% occurring once and the leading ten covering roughly 2.1%. The sequencing sample was made of PBMCs or T cells enriched from blood (not recorded which). These receptors were collected from a woman aged 40 to 55 with acute COVID-19. The CDR3 runs from the conserved cysteine through the conserved F or W. A D gene is named only where the DNA matches it firmly. Clone size is given for some rows only: seen once, a few or many times, or a class if the clone is expanded.

V	length	D	size	J	CDR3	DNA
TRBV5-6	15	TRBD1	-	TRBJ1-1	CASSSGTGFNTEAFF	TGTGCCAGCAGCTCGGGGACAGGGTTCAACACTGAAGCTTTCTTT
TRBV12-3/TRBV12-4	13	-	-	TRBJ2-5	CASSLSLAETQYF	TGTGCCAGCAGTTTAAGTCTAGCAGAGACCCAGTACTTC
TRBV27	14	-	-	TRBJ1-2	CASTSWAVGVGYTF	TGTGCCAGCACCTCTTGGGCAGTAGGTGTGGGCTACACCTTC
TRBV7-9	16	TRBD1	once	TRBJ2-1	CASSTEGQGRYNEQFF	TGTGCCAGCAGCACCGAGGGACAGGGGAGATACAATGAGCAGTTCTTC
TRBV5-4	17	-	-	TRBJ2-7	CASSSTKETVRSYEQYF	TGTGCCAGCAGCTCAACGAAGGAGACAGTTCGTAGCTACGAGCAGTACTTC
TRBV19	13	TRBD2	-	TRBJ2-7	CASSVGTSGTTYF	TGTGCCAGTAGTGTTGGGACTAGCGGGACGACGTACTTC
TRBV19	18	TRBD2	once	TRBJ2-3	CASSTTALAGGSTDTQYF	TGTGCCAGTAGTACCACAGCCTTGGCGGGAGGGAGCACAGATACGCAGTATTTT
TRBV28	14	-	once	TRBJ2-6	CASSRGSGANVLTF	TGTGCCAGCAGTAGGGGTTCTGGGGCCAACGTCCTGACTTTC
TRBV3-1/TRBV3-2	13	-	-	TRBJ1-1	CASSRIQGHEAFF	TGTGCCAGCAGCCGCATCCAGGGACATGAAGCTTTCTTT
TRBV9	13	-	-	TRBJ1-1	CASSVGSDSKAFF	TGTGCCAGCAGCGTAGGGTCTGACTCGAAAGCTTTCTTT
TRBV19	17	TRBD2	-	TRBJ2-2	CASSIFQTSGRAVELFF	TGTGCCAGTAGTATCTTTCAGACTAGCGGGAGGGCCGTCGAGCTGTTTTTT
TRBV19	11	-	once	TRBJ1-2	CASSQGGGYTF	TGTGCCAGTAGTCAAGGGGGTGGCTACACCTTC
TRBV12-5	13	-	-	TRBJ1-2	CANGPFLGSGYTF	TGTGCTAATGGTCCATTCCTCGGTAGCGGCTACACCTTC
TRBV24-1	14	-	once	TRBJ1-2	CATSDADKVRGYTF	TGTGCCACCAGTGATGCTGACAAGGTGCGCGGCTACACCTTC
TRBV9	15	TRBD2	-	TRBJ2-7	CASSIGGAGRGEQYF	TGTGCCAGCAGTATAGGAGGAGCGGGACGTGGCGAGCAGTACTTC
TRBV7-2	15	-	once	TRBJ2-1	CASSFGDTRYNEQFF	TGTGCCAGCAGCTTCGGGGACACCAGGTACAATGAGCAGTTCTTC
TRBV7-2	16	-	-	TRBJ2-1	CASSLGWSGAYNEQFF	TGTGCCAGCAGCTTAGGTTGGTCAGGGGCCTACAATGAGCAGTTCTTC
TRBV3-1/TRBV3-2	16	TRBD2	-	TRBJ2-3	CASKQGGGGRTDTQYF	TGTGCCAGCAAACAAGGAGGCGGGGGGAGGACAGATACGCAGTATTTT
TRBV7-2	14	TRBD1	-	TRBJ1-1	CASSSRTGKTEAFF	TGTGCCAGCAGCTCCCGGACAGGGAAGACTGAAGCTTTCTTT